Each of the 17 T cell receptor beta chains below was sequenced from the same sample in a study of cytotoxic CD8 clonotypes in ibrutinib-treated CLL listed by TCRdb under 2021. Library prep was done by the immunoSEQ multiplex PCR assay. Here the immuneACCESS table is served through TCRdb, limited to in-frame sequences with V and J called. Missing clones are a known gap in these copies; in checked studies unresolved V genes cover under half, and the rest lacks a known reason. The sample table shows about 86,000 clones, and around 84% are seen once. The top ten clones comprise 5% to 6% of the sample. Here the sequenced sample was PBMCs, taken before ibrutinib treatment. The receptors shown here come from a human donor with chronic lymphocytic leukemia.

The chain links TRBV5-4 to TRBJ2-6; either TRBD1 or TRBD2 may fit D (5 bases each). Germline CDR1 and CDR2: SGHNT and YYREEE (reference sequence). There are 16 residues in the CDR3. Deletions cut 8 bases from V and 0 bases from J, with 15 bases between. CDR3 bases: TGTGCCAGTCGGGACCAGGTGAACTCTGGGGCCAACGTCCTGACTTTC. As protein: CASRDQVNSGANVLTF. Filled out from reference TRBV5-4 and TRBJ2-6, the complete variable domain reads ETGVTQSPTHLIKTRGQQVTLRCSSQSGHNTVSWYQQALGQGPQFIFQYYREEENGRGNFPPRFSGLQFPNYSSELNVNALELDDSALYLCASRDQVNSGANVLTFGAGSRLTVL.

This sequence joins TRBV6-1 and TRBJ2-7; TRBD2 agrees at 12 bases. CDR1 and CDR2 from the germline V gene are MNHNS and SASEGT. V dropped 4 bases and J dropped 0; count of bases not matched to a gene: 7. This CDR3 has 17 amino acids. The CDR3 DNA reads TGTGCCAGCAGTGCCGGGACTAGCGGGTGGAGCTCCTACGAGCAGTACTTC. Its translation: CASSAGTSGWSSYEQYF.

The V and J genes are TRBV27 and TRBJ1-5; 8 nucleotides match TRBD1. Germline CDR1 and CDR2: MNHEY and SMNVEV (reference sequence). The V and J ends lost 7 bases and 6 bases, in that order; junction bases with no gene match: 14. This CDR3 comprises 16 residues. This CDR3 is CASTKKWTGSGQPQHF. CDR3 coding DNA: TGTGCCAGCACCAAAAAGTGGACAGGGTCGGGTCAGCCCCAGCATTTT.

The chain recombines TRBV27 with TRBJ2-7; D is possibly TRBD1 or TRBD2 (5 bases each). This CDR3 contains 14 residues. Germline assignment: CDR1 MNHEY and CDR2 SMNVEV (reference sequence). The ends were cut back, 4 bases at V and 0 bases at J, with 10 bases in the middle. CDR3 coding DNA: TGTGCCAGCAGTTGGGACGGCCTCTCCTACGAGCAGTACTTC. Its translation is CASSWDGLSYEQYF.

In DNA, the CDR3 is TGTGCCTGGAGTCTACCAGGAACTCAGTACGAGCAGTACTTC. As protein: CAWSLPGTQYEQYF. The chain employs TRBV30 and TRBJ2-7; D call uncertain. The CDR3 totals 14 residues. V was pared by 2 bases and J by 4 bases, with 15 bases between. Germline CDR1 reads GTSNPN; CDR2 reads SVGIG (reference sequence).

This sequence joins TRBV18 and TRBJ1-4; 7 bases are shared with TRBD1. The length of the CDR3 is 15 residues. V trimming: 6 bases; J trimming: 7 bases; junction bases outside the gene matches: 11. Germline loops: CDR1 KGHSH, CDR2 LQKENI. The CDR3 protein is CASSLDRDGGEKLFF. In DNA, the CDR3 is TGTGCCAGCTCGCTCGACAGGGACGGGGGTGAAAAACTGTTTTTT.

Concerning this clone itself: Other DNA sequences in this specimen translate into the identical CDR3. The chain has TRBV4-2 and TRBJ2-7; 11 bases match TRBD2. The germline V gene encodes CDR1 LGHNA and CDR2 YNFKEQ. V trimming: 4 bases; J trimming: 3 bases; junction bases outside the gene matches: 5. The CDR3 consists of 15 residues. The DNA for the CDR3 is TGTGCCAGCAGCCGATTCGGGACTAGCGGCTACGAGCAGTACTTC. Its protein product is CASSRFGTSGYEQYF.

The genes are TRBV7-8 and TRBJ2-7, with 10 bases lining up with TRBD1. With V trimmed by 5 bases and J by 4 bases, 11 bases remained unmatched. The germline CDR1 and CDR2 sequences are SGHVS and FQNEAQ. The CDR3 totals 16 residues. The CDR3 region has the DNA TGTGCCAGCAGCCTTAGCGCTGTGGGACAGGGGTACGAGCAGTACTTC. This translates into CASSLSAVGQGYEQYF.

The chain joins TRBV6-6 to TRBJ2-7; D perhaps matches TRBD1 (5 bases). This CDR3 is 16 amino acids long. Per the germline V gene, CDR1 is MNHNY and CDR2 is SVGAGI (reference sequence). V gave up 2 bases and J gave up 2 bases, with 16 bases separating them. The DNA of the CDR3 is TGTGCCAGCAGTTACAACTCAGGGTATCCGCCCTACGAGCAGTACTTC. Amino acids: CASSYNSGYPPYEQYF.

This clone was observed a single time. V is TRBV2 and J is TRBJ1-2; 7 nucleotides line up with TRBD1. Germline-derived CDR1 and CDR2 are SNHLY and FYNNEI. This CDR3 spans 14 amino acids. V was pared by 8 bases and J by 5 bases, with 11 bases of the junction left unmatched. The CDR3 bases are TGTGCCAGCGGAGAGGACAGGATGATTTATGGCTACACCTTC. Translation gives CASGEDRMIYGYTF. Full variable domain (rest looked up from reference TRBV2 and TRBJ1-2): EPEVTQTPSHQVTQMGQEVILRCVPISNHLYFYWYRQILGQKVEFLVSFYNNEISEKSEIFDDQFSVERPDGSNFTLKIRSTKLEDSAMYFCASGEDRMIYGYTFGSGTRLTVV.

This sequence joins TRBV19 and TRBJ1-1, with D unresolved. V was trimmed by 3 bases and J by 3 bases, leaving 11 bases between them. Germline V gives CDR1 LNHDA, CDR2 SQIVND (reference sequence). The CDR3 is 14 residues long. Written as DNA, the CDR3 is TGTGCCAGTAGTATCACGGTCGGTGACACTGAAGCTTTCTTT. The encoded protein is CASSITVGDTEAFF.

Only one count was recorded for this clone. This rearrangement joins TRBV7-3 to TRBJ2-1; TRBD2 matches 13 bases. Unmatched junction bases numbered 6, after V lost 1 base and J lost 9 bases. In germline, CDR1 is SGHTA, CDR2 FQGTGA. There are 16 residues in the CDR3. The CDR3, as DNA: TGTGCCAGCAGCTTAAAAGGACTAGCGGGAGCGGTTGAGCAGTTCTTC. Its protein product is CASSLKGLAGAVEQFF.

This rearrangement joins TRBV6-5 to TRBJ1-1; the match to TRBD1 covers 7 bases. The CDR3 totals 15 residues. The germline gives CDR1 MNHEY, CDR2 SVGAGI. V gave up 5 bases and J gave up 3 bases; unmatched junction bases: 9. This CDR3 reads CASSTRDSIHTEAFF. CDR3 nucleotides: TGTGCCAGCAGTACACGGGACAGTATCCACACTGAAGCTTTCTTT.

The CDR3 spells CASSQSWQGSGEQYF. CDR3 bases: TGCGCCAGCAGCCAGTCTTGGCAGGGTTCGGGAGAGCAGTACTTC. The V call is TRBV4-3, the J call TRBJ2-7; D may match TRBD1 or TRBD2 (5 bases each). The germline CDR1 and CDR2 sequences are LGHNA and YSLEER. V lost 3 bases to trimming and J lost 7 bases, with 19 bases between them. This CDR3 has 15 amino acids.

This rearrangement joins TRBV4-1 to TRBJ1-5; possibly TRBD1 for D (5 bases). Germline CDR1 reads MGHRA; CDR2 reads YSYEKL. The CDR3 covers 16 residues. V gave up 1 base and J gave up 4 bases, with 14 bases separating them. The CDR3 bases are TGCGCCAGCAGCCAAGGGACATACGAAGGGAATCAGCCCCAGCATTTT. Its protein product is CASSQGTYEGNQPQHF.

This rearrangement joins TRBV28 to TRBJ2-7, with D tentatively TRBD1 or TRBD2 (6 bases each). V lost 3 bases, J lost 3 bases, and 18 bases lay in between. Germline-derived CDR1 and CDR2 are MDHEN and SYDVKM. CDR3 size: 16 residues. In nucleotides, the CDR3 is TGTGCCAGCAGTTTTGGGGGGCCCCGGGAAAGCTACGAGCAGTACTTC. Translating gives CASSFGGPRESYEQYF.

CDR3 DNA sequence: TGTGCCATCAGTGTACAGGGGAACACTGAAGCTTTCTTT. Translation: CAISVQGNTEAFF. The V and J genes are TRBV10-3 and TRBJ1-1, with D possibly TRBD1 on 6 matching bases. V shed 4 bases and J shed 1 base, with 7 bases lying between them. Germline CDR1 ENHRY, CDR2 SYGVKD. CDR3 length: 13 amino acids.